Listed here are 15 T cell receptor beta chains from one sample, sequenced in a study of beta chain features in type 1 diabetes. These receptors lack a known antigen. Study conclusions and caveats: TCRB CDR3s were moderately but significantly shorter in Type 1 diabetes patients in all four CD4+ subsets.

Isolated RNA was reverse transcribed in full, so expressed TCRB transcripts were sequenced. Libraries were prepared by immunoSEQ multiplex PCR; TCRdb keeps only in-frame clonotypes and omits some of them. The sample shows about 53,000 clones, about 60% of them seen only once. Sequencing used stem cell memory CD4+ T cells from blood. Receptor source: a woman aged 25 to 45 with type 1 diabetes.

This sequence joins TRBV9 and TRBJ2-1, with a possible D match to TRBD1 (6 bases). Germline assignment: CDR1 SGDLS and CDR2 YYNGEE. V was trimmed by 4 bases and J by 0 bases, leaving 11 bases between them. CDR3 length: 15 residues. The CDR3 nucleotides are TGTGCCAGCAGCCCCGACAGGAGCTCCTACAATGAGCAGTTCTTC. As protein: CASSPDRSSYNEQFF. The full variable domain, its missing parts supplied by reference TRBV9 and TRBJ2-1, is DSGVTQTPKHLITATGQRVTLRCSPRSGDLSVYWYQQSLDQGLQFLIQYYNGEERAKGNILERFSAQQFPDLHSELNLSSLELGDSALYFCASSPDRSSYNEQFFGPGTRLTVL.

The table lists this clone with a few counts. J is TRBJ1-2 and V is TRBV10-2; 7 bases are shared with TRBD1. J lost 0 bases, V lost 1 base, and 2 bases had no gene match. Looked up from germline, CDR1 is WSHSY and CDR2 is SAAADI. This CDR3 is built from 15 residues. CDR3 region: CASSEFGTANYGYTF. The CDR3 region has the DNA TGCGCCAGCAGTGAGTTTGGGACAGCTAACTATGGCTACACCTTC.

The chain links TRBV19 to TRBJ2-1; TRBD2 matches at 7 bases. The CDR3 has 16 residues. The J segment lost 4 bases and the V segment lost 5 bases, leaving 11 bases of the junction unmatched. Germline V gives CDR1 LNHDA, CDR2 SQIVND (reference sequence). The CDR3 is CASSDLGGSRYNEQFF. DNA of the CDR3: TGTGCCAGTAGTGACTTGGGCGGGAGCCGGTACAATGAGCAGTTCTTC.

The chain uses TRBV10-3 and TRBJ2-1; 13 positions agree with TRBD2. Germline V gives CDR1 ENHRY, CDR2 SYGVKD. The junction had 3 bases not matched to a gene; V was cut back by 6 bases and J by 10 bases. This CDR3 has 13 residues. The CDR3 sequence: CAIRAGLAGEQFF. The CDR3 bases are TGTGCCATCAGAGCGGGACTAGCGGGAGAGCAGTTCTTC.

V gene TRBV5-4 combines with J gene TRBJ2-1; 7 bases match TRBD2. CDR1 is SGHNT, CDR2 YYREEE, per germline (reference sequence). This CDR3 is 13 amino acids long. V trimming: 2 bases; J trimming: 10 bases; junction bases outside the gene matches: 6. The CDR3 bases are TGTGCCAGCAGCTTTGGGATACTAGCGGAGCAGTTCTTC. Residues: CASSFGILAEQFF. The full variable domain, in which reference TRBV5-4 and TRBJ2-1 provide the parts outside the CDR3, is ETGVTQSPTHLIKTRGQQVTLRCSSQSGHNTVSWYQQALGQGPQFIFQYYREEENGRGNFPPRFSGLQFPNYSSELNVNALELDDSALYLCASSFGILAEQFFGPGTRLTVL.

The chain recombines TRBV5-1 with TRBJ2-4; D is possibly TRBD1 (5 bases). Germline CDR1 SGHRS, CDR2 YFSETQ. The CDR3 contains 15 residues. Trimming took off 4 bases at V and 7 bases at J, with 18 bases between the two ends. CDR3 amino acids: CASSPIDGALNIQYF. The CDR3 DNA follows: TGCGCCAGCAGCCCTATAGATGGGGCTTTGAACATTCAGTACTTC.

For this clone: This CDR3 is also generated by other DNA sequences in the sample. The rearrangement links TRBV7-3 to TRBJ2-5; maybe TRBD1 (5 bases). Germline V gene sequence: CDR1 SGHTA, CDR2 FQGTGA. The CDR3 totals 13 residues. Trimming removed 0 bases at V and 3 bases at J, with 5 bases between. CDR3 in amino acids: CASSLTGEETQYF. CDR3 in DNA: TGTGCCAGCAGCTTAACAGGGGAAGAGACCCAGTACTTC.

Here the CDR3 DNA reads TGTGCCAGCAGTGGTCGCAGGTCTAGCGTTAGCACAGATACGCAGTATTTT. It is translated as CASSGRRSSVSTDTQYF. The chain has TRBV28 and TRBJ2-3, with D possibly matching TRBD2 (6 bases). This CDR3 region has 17 residues. CDR1 MDHEN and CDR2 SYDVKM come from the germline V gene. Trimming took 5 bases from V and 0 from J, leaving 18 bases between them.

The gene calls are TRBV5-1 and TRBJ2-1; 9 bases fit TRBD2. V lost 4 bases to trimming and J lost 7 bases; unmatched junction nucleotides: 12. The CDR3 length is 16 residues. The germline V gene has CDR1 SGHRS and CDR2 YFSETQ. Here the CDR3 reads CASSPGSGRPENEQFF. CDR3 bases: TGCGCCAGCAGCCCGGGAAGCGGGAGGCCTGAGAATGAGCAGTTCTTC. The whole variable domain, remainder taken from reference TRBV5-1 and TRBJ2-1, is KAGVTQTPRYLIKTRGQQVTLSCSPISGHRSVSWYQQTPGQGLQFLFEYFSETQRNKGNFPGRFSGRQFSNSRSEMNVSTLELGDSALYLCASSPGSGRPENEQFFGPGTRLTVL.

The V gene is TRBV9, the J gene TRBJ2-1; D is possibly TRBD2 (5 bases). Trimming removed 0 bases at V and 2 bases at J, with 15 bases between. Looked up from germline, CDR1 is SGDLS and CDR2 is YYNGEE. This CDR3 is 17 amino acids long. The CDR3 reads CASSVARWERPYNEQFF. For the CDR3, the DNA is TGTGCCAGCAGCGTAGCTCGGTGGGAGCGTCCCTACAATGAGCAGTTCTTC.

The sample holds one count of this clone. CDR3 amino acids: CASAKGTPPVEQYF. The CDR3 region has the DNA TGTGCCAGCGCTAAAGGGACACCCCCTGTCGAGCAGTACTTC. This chain connects TRBV27 to TRBJ2-7; D is possibly TRBD1 (6 bases). Germline V gene data show CDR1 as MNHEY and CDR2 as SMNVEV (reference sequence). With 8 bases removed from V and 6 bases from J, the gap between germline ends came to 20 bases. This CDR3 region has 14 residues.

The genes are TRBV5-1 and TRBJ1-1; D gene ambiguous. Trimming removed 4 bases at V and 3 bases at J, with 13 bases between. CDR1 SGHRS and CDR2 YFSETQ come from the germline V gene. The CDR3 runs 14 residues. CDR3 bases: TGCGCCAGCAGCCTTTTATTCTCGGACACTGAAGCTTTCTTT. It translates to CASSLLFSDTEAFF.

This clone was observed a few times. This chain uses TRBV11-2 with TRBJ2-3, with D maybe TRBD1 (5 bases). Germline V gene sequence: CDR1 SGHAT, CDR2 FQNNGV. The CDR3 contains 13 residues. Trimming stripped 3 bases from V and 4 bases from J, with 8 bases between. CDR3 loop: CASSFQGSDTQYF. The CDR3 nucleotides are TGTGCCAGCAGCTTTCAGGGCTCAGATACGCAGTATTTT.

This chain connects TRBV11-2 to TRBJ2-1; maybe TRBD2 (6 bases). CDR1 is SGHAT and CDR2 is FQNNGV in the germline V gene. The CDR3 contains 15 residues. Trimming removed 8 bases at V and 4 bases at J, with 18 bases between. The CDR3 nucleotides are TGTGCCAGCGACCACCGCTTGCGGGAATACAATGAGCAGTTCTTC. Protein product: CASDHRLREYNEQFF.

This chain connects TRBV5-1 to TRBJ2-7, with a tentative D call TRBD1 (6 bases). Germline lookup yields CDR1 SGHRS and CDR2 YFSETQ. CDR3 length equals 12 residues. Trimming removed 0 bases from V and 6 bases from J, with 7 bases in between. The CDR3 nucleotides are TGCGCCAGCAGCTTGGGGGACACCGAGCAGTACTTC. Protein sequence: CASSLGDTEQYF.